What follows are 24 T cell receptor beta chains derived from one specimen sequenced in a study of blood T cells in healthy people across ages. Then a second PCR, running roughly 7 to 11 cycles, was carried out with a sample-barcoded 5' primer and a J-beta primer mix. Each CDR3 protein gets one entry after TCRdb re-called the 5' RACE reads with MiXCR. The table lists about a million distinct CDR3 sequences, around 54% of them singletons. The specimen sequenced was blood. The receptors derive from a woman in her sixties in good health.

This clonotype was seen more than once but under ten times. The genes are TRBV4-3 and TRBJ2-3; D unclear. The CDR3 runs 16 residues. Trimming cost V 1 base and J 2 bases, with 13 bases left between them. Germline CDR1 is LGHNA and CDR2 is YSLEER. The CDR3: CASSQGLADNTDTQYF. As DNA, the CDR3 is TGCGCCAGCAGCCAAGGGTTAGCAGATAACACAGATACGCAGTATTTT.

This chain links TRBV29-1 with TRBJ2-7; 12 bases agree with TRBD1. The CDR3 length is 16 residues. CDR1 SQVTM and CDR2 ANQGSEA come from the germline V gene. J lost 2 bases, V lost 6 bases, and 11 bases had no gene match. The CDR3 coding sequence is TGCAGCGTCCAAGGGGGGGACAGGGGGCCCACCTACGAGCAGTACTTC. This codes for CSVQGGDRGPTYEQYF.

The chain has TRBV28 and TRBJ2-3; 11 nucleotides line up with TRBD2. Trimming cost V 2 bases and J 2 bases; bases outside gene matches: 6. Germline-derived CDR1 and CDR2 are MDHEN and SYDVKM. The CDR3 contains 17 residues. CDR3 DNA sequence: TGTGCCAGCAGTTTACCCGGGACTAGCGGACTCACAGATACGCAGTATTTT. Amino acids: CASSLPGTSGLTDTQYF.

This sequence joins TRBV25-1 and TRBJ2-7, with 10 bases identical to TRBD2. The J call may not be correct, given that the DNA end is closer to TRBJ2-5. CDR3 length: 14 residues. Germline V gene data show CDR1 as MGHDK and CDR2 as SYGVNS. CDR3 region: CASSDRLAGETQYF. In nucleotides, the CDR3 is TGTGCCAGCAGTGACCGACTAGCGGGAGAGACCCAGTACTTC.

The chain couples TRBV11-1 to TRBJ2-6; perhaps TRBD2 as D (6 bases). CDR3 size: 15 residues. Germline V gene data show CDR1 as SGHAT and CDR2 as FQDESV (reference sequence). The V gene lost 5 bases and the J gene lost 6 bases, with 14 bases spanning the gap. The chain's CDR3 is CASSRTGGQANVLTF. The CDR3 DNA sequence: TGTGCCAGCAGCCGGACCGGGGGTCAGGCCAACGTCCTGACTTTC.

This rearrangement joins TRBV3-1 to TRBJ2-7; TRBD2 matches at 8 bases. This CDR3 is 14 amino acids long. V dropped 1 base and J dropped 5; count of bases not matched to a gene: 4. CDR1 and CDR2 from the germline V gene are LGHDT and YNNKEL (reference sequence). CDR3 in DNA: TGTGCCAGCAGCCAAGGACTAGCGACCCACGAGCAGTACTTC. Its protein product is CASSQGLATHEQYF.

The chain combines TRBV28 with TRBJ1-1; D might be TRBD1 (6 bases). Per germline, CDR1 MDHEN and CDR2 SYDVKM. The CDR3 loop spans 14 amino acids. The V end was cut by 6 bases, the J end by 1 base, with 12 bases between. The chain's CDR3 is CASRVGGPNTEAFF. The CDR3 DNA follows: TGTGCCAGCAGGGTGGGGGGGCCGAACACTGAAGCTTTCTTT.

V is TRBV7-9 and J is TRBJ2-3; 7 nucleotides line up with TRBD2. V lost 3 bases and J lost 3; bases outside the gene matches: 3. This CDR3 has 14 amino acids. Germline V CDR1 and CDR2: SEHNR, FQNEAQ (reference sequence). CDR3 sequence: CASSFISGTDTQYF. CDR3 bases: TGTGCCAGCAGCTTTATTAGCGGGACAGATACGCAGTATTTT.

CDR3 bases: TGTGCCAGCAGCCACTCGACTAGACGCAAAAACATTCAGTACTTC. Amino acid sequence: CASSHSTRRKNIQYF. This rearrangement joins TRBV3-1 to TRBJ2-4; tentatively, D is TRBD2 (6 bases). CDR3 length equals 15 residues. The germline gives CDR1 LGHDT, CDR2 YNNKEL (reference sequence). Trimming took off 3 bases at V and 3 bases at J, with 12 bases between the two ends.

The V and J genes are TRBV29-1 and TRBJ2-1, with 14 bases identical to TRBD2. There are 14 residues in the CDR3. Trimming at V came to 5 bases and at J to 9 bases, leaving 6 bases not matched to a gene. Germline-derived CDR1 and CDR2 are SQVTM and ANQGSEA. CDR3 DNA: TGCAGCGTTAAGACTAGCGGGAGGGAGGGTGAGCAGTTCTTC. Residues: CSVKTSGREGEQFF.

Of note for this clonotype: One end of the junction does not line up with germline, which may come from a read error. CDR3 in amino acids: CASRGQGLNEQCF. In DNA form, the CDR3 reads TGCGCCAGCAGAGGACAGGGATTAAACGAGCAGTGCTTC. The chain carries TRBV5-1 and TRBJ2-1; 8 positions match TRBD1. This CDR3 is 13 amino acids long. Germline V lookup: CDR1 SGHRS, CDR2 YFSETQ.

The rearrangement links TRBV7-9 to TRBJ2-7; 8 nucleotides line up with TRBD2. This CDR3 comprises 15 residues. Losses at the gene ends were 6 bases for V and 10 bases for J; bases not matched to a gene: 17. Germline assignment: CDR1 SEHNR and CDR2 FQNEAQ (reference sequence). DNA of the CDR3: TGTGCCAGCAGTTTATCTCGGGAGGGCCTGGGAGCCCAGTACTTC. It codes for CASSLSREGLGAQYF.

The CDR3 spells CASRKTGLLDTQYF. The CDR3 nucleotides read TGTGCCAGCAGGAAGACAGGGTTATTAGATACGCAGTATTTT. The chain has TRBV27 and TRBJ2-3; 7 bases are a match to TRBD1. CDR1 MNHEY and CDR2 SMNVEV come from the germline V gene (reference sequence). J gave up 5 bases and V 6 bases, and 8 bases lay outside the gene matches. The CDR3 is 14 amino acids.

This clonotype came up a few times. The rearrangement links TRBV5-6 to TRBJ1-5; maybe TRBD1 (6 bases). With 0 bases removed from V and 7 bases from J, the gap between germline ends came to 11 bases. The CDR3 runs 14 residues. Germline-derived CDR1 and CDR2 are SGHDT and YYEEEE. The CDR3 DNA sequence: TGTGCCAGCAGCTTGGGGGGGCGCGGGCAGCCCCAGCATTTT. It translates to CASSLGGRGQPQHF.

This clonotype came up a few times. A much larger clone is a single base away; this may be a read error. The chain is built from TRBV29-1 and TRBJ2-7, with D hard to call. The CDR3 sequence is 11 residues long. The V gene lost 5 bases and the J gene lost 0 bases, with 5 bases spanning the gap. CDR1 and CDR2 from the germline V gene are SQVTM and ANQGSEA. In DNA form, the CDR3 reads TGCAGCGTTAAAAGCTCCTACGAGCAGTACTTC. Encoded protein: CSVKSSYEQYF.

A few counts support this clonotype. The chain combines TRBV6-2 or TRBV6-3 with TRBJ2-7, with TRBD2 matching over 14 bases. The CDR3 contains 16 residues. V shed 6 bases, J shed 2 bases, and the junction held 6 bases outside the gene matches. CDR1 and CDR2 from the germline V gene are MNHEY and SVGEGT. The DNA of the CDR3 is TGTGCCAGCAGCGGGACTAGCGGGAGTGTCCCCTACGAGCAGTACTTC. Translating gives CASSGTSGSVPYEQYF.

This clonotype has a handful of counts. The V gene is TRBV5-1, the J gene TRBJ2-1; TRBD2 matches at 12 bases. With 2 bases clipped from V and 5 bases from J, the junction kept 5 bases outside the gene matches. CDR3 size: 16 residues. Germline-derived CDR1 and CDR2 are SGHRS and YFSETQ. The CDR3 DNA sequence: TGCGCCAGCAGCTTACTAGCGGGAGGCGCGGACAATGAGCAGTTCTTC. As protein: CASSLLAGGADNEQFF.

CDR3 coding DNA: TGTGCCAGTCGGGCAGACAGCCCGAGAACTGAAGCTTTCTTT. As protein: CASRADSPRTEAFF. The chain recombines TRBV7-2 with TRBJ1-1, with D tentatively TRBD1 (5 bases). V shed 9 bases and J shed 5 bases, with 19 bases lying between them. Germline CDR1 and CDR2: SGHTA and FQGNSA. The CDR3 spans 14 residues.

This clonotype was detected only a few times. The chain uses TRBV5-1 and TRBJ2-7; maybe TRBD2 (6 bases). The V gene's germline CDR1 is SGHRS and CDR2 YFSETQ. Trimming removed 1 base from V and 5 bases from J, with 13 bases in between. The CDR3 has 14 amino acids. The CDR3 here is CASSLFRESDEQYF. CDR3 sequence (DNA): TGCGCCAGCAGCTTGTTCCGGGAGTCGGACGAGCAGTACTTC.

A few counts support this clonotype. The genes are TRBV28 and TRBJ2-7; 12 bases align to TRBD2. The CDR3 has 15 amino acids. Germline lookup yields CDR1 MDHEN and CDR2 SYDVKM. V dropped 8 bases and J dropped 7; count of bases not matched to a gene: 12. The CDR3 loop reads CASEKTSGRGSEQYF. The CDR3 DNA sequence: TGTGCCAGCGAAAAGACTAGCGGGAGAGGGAGTGAGCAGTACTTC.

This chain joins TRBV7-4 and TRBJ2-7; a possible D gene is TRBD1 (6 bases). The CDR3 consists of 14 residues. Germline assignment: CDR1 SGHVT and CDR2 SQSDAQ. V was pared by 3 bases and J by 2 bases, with 11 bases between. CDR3: CASSFRQDAYEQYF. CDR3 coding DNA: TGTGCCAGCAGCTTCCGACAGGATGCCTACGAGCAGTACTTC.

This clonotype was recorded once. This chain joins TRBV5-8 and TRBJ2-1; 7 positions match TRBD1. Germline V gene sequence: CDR1 SGHTS, CDR2 YDEGEE. The V and J ends lost 6 bases and 8 bases, in that order; junction bases with no gene match: 14. This CDR3 region has 15 residues. The CDR3 sequence: CASIGFGTDIHEQFF. In nucleotides, the CDR3 is TGTGCCAGCATCGGTTTCGGGACAGACATACATGAGCAGTTCTTC. Filled out from reference TRBV5-8 and TRBJ2-1, the complete variable domain reads EAGVTQSPTHLIKTRGQQATLRCSPISGHTSVYWYQQALGLGLQFLLWYDEGEERNRGNFPPRFSGRQFPNYSSELNVNALELEDSALYLCASIGFGTDIHEQFFGPGTRLTVL.

The V gene is TRBV7-2, the J gene TRBJ2-1; D is undetermined. Deletions cut 2 bases from V and 0 bases from J, with 14 bases between. This CDR3 has 17 amino acids. Germline CDR1 and CDR2: SGHTA and FQGNSA. The CDR3 DNA sequence: TGTGCCAGCAGCTTATATGGCGGAAGATCCTCCTACAATGAGCAGTTCTTC. Residues: CASSLYGGRSSYNEQFF.

This clonotype was seen many times. The chain couples TRBV29-1 to TRBJ2-5, with D maybe TRBD1 (6 bases). The CDR3 extends over 11 amino acids. CDR1 is SQVTM, CDR2 ANQGSEA, per germline. Trimming shortened V by 4 bases and J by 5 bases, and 8 bases separated the two germline ends. The CDR3 DNA reads TGCAGCGTTGCAGGGGTGGAGACCCAGTACTTC. Its protein product is CSVAGVETQYF.